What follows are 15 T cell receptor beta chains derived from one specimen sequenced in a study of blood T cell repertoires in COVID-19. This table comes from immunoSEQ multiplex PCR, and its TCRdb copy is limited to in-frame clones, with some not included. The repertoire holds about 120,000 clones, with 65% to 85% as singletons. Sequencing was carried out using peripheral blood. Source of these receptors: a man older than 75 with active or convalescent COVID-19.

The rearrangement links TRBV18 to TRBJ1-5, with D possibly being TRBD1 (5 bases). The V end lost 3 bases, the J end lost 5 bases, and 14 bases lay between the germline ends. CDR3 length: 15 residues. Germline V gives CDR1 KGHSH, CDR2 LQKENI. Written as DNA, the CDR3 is TGTGCCAGCTCACCTTCGGCGGACACTGATCAGCCCCAGCATTTT. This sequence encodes CASSPSADTDQPQHF.

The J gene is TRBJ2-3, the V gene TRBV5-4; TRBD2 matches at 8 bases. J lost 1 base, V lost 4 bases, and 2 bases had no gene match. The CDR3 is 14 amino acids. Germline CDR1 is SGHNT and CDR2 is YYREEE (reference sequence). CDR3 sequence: CASSHGGGTDTQYF. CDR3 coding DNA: TGTGCCAGCAGCCACGGGGGGGGCACAGATACGCAGTATTTT.

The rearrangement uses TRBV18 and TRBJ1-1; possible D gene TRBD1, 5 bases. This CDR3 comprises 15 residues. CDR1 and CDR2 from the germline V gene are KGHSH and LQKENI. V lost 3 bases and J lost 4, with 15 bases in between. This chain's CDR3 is CASSPSTGGSTEAFF. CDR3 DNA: TGTGCCAGCTCACCTTCGACTGGGGGGTCCACTGAAGCTTTCTTT.

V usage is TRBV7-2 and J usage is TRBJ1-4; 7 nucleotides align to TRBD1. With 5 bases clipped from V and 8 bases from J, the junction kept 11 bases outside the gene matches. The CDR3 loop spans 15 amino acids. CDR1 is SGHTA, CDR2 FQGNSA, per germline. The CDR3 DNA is TGTGCCAGCAGCAGCCGACAGGGAGCGAGCGAAAAACTGTTTTTT. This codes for CASSSRQGASEKLFF.

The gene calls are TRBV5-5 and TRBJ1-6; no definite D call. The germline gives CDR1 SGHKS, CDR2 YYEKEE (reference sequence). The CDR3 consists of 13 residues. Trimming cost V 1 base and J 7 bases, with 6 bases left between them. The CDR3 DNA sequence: TGTGCCAGCAGCTTGTCGGGGAATTCACCCCTCCACTTT. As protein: CASSLSGNSPLHF.

The CDR3 region has the DNA TGCGCCAGCAGCTTGTCAGGGTCGGAGACCCAGTACTTC. It translates to CASSLSGSETQYF. This chain uses TRBV5-1 with TRBJ2-5; TRBD1 might be the D (5 bases). Germline V gene data show CDR1 as SGHRS and CDR2 as YFSETQ. V lost 1 base and J lost 5, with 9 bases in between. The CDR3 covers 13 residues.

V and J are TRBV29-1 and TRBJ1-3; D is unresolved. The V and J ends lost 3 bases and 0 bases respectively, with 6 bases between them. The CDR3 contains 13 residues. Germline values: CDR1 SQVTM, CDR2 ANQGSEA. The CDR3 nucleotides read TGCAGCGTTGAGAGGCACTCTGGAAACACCATATATTTT. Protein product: CSVERHSGNTIYF.

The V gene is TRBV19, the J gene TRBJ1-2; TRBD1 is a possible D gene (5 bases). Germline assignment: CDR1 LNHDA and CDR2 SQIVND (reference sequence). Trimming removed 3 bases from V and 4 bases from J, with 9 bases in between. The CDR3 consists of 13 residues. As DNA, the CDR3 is TGTGCCAGTAGTATTGCAGGGTTCTATGGCTACACCTTC. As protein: CASSIAGFYGYTF.

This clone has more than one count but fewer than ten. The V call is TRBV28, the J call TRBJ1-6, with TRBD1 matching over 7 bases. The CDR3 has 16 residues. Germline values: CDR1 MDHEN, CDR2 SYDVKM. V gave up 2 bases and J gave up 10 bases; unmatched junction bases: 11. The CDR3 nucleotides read TGTGCCAGCAGTTTAGGGATCGACAGGGTGGACTCACCCCTCCACTTT. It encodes CASSLGIDRVDSPLHF.

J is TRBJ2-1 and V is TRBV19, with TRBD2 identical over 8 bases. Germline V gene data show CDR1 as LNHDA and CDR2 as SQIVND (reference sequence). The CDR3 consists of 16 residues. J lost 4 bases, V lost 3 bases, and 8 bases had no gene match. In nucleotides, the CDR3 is TGTGCCAGTAGTATTGTCGGGGGGGCCTCATACAATGAGCAGTTCTTC. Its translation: CASSIVGGASYNEQFF.

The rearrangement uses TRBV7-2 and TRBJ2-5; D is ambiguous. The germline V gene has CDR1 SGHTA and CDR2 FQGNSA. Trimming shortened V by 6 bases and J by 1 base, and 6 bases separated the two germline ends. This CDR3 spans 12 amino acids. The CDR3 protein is CASSPSQETQYF. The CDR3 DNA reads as TGTGCCAGCAGTCCGAGCCAAGAGACCCAGTACTTC.

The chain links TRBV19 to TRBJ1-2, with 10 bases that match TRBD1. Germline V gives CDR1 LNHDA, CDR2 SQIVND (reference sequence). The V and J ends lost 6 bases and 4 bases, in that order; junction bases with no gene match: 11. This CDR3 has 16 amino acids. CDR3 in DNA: TGTGCCAGTAGCATCTACACGGGACAGGGGAGCTATGGCTACACCTTC. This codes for CASSIYTGQGSYGYTF.

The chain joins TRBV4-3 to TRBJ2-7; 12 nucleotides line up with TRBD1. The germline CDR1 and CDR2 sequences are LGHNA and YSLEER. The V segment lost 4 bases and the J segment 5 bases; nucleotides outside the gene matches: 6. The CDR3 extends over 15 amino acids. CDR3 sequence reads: CASSPRDRGLDEQYF. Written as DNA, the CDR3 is TGCGCCAGCAGCCCCCGGGACAGGGGGCTGGACGAGCAGTACTTC.

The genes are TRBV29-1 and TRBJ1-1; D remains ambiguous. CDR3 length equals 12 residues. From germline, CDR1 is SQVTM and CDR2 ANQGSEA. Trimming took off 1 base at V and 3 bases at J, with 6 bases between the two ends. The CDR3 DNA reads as TGCAGCGTTGAAGGTCGGTACACTGAAGCTTTCTTT. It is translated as CSVEGRYTEAFF.

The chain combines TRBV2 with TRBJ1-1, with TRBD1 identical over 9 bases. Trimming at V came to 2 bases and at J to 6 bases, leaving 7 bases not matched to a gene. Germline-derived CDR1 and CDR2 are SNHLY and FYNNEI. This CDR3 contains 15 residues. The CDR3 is CASSEYGQGLAEAFF. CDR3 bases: TGTGCCAGCAGTGAATATGGACAGGGGCTTGCTGAAGCTTTCTTT.